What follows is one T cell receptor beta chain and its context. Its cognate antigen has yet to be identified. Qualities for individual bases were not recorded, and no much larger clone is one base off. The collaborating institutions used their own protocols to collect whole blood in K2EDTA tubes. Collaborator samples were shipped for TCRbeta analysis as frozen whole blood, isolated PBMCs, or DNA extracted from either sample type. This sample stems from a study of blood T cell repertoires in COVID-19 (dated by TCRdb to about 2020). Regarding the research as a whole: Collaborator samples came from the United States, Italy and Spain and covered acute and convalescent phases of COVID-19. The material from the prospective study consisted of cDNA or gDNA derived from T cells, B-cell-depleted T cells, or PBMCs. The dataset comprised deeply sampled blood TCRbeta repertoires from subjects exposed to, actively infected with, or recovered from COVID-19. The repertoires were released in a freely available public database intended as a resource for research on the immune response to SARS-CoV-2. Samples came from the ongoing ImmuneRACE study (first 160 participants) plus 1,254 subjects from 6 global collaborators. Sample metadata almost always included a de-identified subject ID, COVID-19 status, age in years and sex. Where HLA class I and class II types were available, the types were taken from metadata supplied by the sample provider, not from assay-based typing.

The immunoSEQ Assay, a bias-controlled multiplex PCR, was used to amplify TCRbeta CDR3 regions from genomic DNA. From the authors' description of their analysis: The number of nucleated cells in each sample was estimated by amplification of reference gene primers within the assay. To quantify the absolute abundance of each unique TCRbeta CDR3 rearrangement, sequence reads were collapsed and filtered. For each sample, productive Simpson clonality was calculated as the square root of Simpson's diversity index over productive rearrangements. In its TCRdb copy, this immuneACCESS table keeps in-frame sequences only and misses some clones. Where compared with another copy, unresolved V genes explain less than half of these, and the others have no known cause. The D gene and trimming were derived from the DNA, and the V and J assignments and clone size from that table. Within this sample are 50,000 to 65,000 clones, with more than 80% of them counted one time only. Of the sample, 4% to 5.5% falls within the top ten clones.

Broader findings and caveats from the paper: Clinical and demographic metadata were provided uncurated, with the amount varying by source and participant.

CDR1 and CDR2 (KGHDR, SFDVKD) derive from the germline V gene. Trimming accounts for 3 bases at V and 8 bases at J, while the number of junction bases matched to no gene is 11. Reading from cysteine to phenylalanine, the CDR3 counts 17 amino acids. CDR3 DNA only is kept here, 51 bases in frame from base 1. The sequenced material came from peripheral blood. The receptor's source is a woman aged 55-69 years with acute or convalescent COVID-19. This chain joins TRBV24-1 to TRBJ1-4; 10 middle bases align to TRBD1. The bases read TGTGCCACCAGTGATCCCCCCGGGACAGGGGAGTCGGAAAAACTGTTTTTT. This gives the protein CATSDPPGTGESEKLFF.